This TCR beta chain was found in a study of Ad26.COV2.S vaccination and SARS-CoV-2 variants. Across the study: Administration of Ad26.COV2.S was intramuscular, either once or twice 56 days apart.

Trimming cost V 5 bases and J 2 bases, with 13 bases left between them. CDR1 and CDR2 (germline): SEHNR, FQNEAQ (reference sequence). The CDR3 consists of 15 residues. Treatment indicated: approximately 18 received Ad26.COV2.S at low or high dose, single or two shots; several received placebo; per-sample allocation not given. Collection of samples fell on day 63 after the first vaccine or placebo injection. The data were produced by immunoSEQ multiplex PCR, yet TCRdb's version contains in-frame clones alone and is incomplete. The repertoire holds approximately 460,000 clones, with about 88% as singletons.

The clonotype was recovered from a person aged 18-60 years who received the Ad26.COV2.S COVID-19 vaccine or a placebo. The sample here was peripheral blood, taken in a trial of Ad26.COV2.S vaccine versus placebo. The rearrangement uses TRBV7-9 and TRBJ1-3, with D perhaps matching TRBD1 (5 bases). For the CDR3, the DNA is TGTGCCAGCAGCATGATTGGGGGGGCTGGAAACACCATATATTTT. Protein sequence: CASSMIGGAGNTIYF.